A single T cell receptor (beta chain) is shown here with its context. This record belongs to a study of blood T cell repertoires in COVID-19. Germline V CDR1 and CDR2: SGHRS, YFSETQ. The V and J ends lost 7 bases and 1 base respectively, with 9 bases between them. This CDR3 region has 12 residues. Profiling relied on immunoSEQ multiplex PCR, and the TCRdb table lists in-frame clones only, not all of them. The sample yields 200,000 to 250,000 clones, about 90% seen once. Sequenced input: peripheral blood. This chain joins TRBV5-1 and TRBJ2-7, with D uncertain. The TCR originated in a man aged 30-40 years with COVID-19, enrolled during active disease. In DNA, the CDR3 is TGCGCCAGCCGCGGAGCTTCCTACGAGCAGTACTTC. Translating gives CASRGASYEQYF.